The 26 T cell receptor beta chains presented below share a single source sample, sequenced in a study of beta chain features in type 1 diabetes. Study-wide results and caveats: Shorter TCRB CDR3s, moderately but significantly so, were found in Type 1 diabetes patients in all four CD4+ subsets.

Antigen specificity for these receptors is unknown. Expressed TCRB transcripts got sequenced, as all isolated RNA was reverse transcribed. Using immunoSEQ multiplex PCR, the repertoire was profiled, and TCRdb retains in-frame clones only, with some absent. The table shows some 240,000 clones, with approximately 16% occurring only once. Material: naive CD4+ T cells from blood. All receptors come from a man aged 25 to 45 with type 1 diabetes.

V usage is TRBV29-1 and J usage is TRBJ2-3; tentative D call: TRBD1 (6 bases). The CDR3 consists of 13 residues. V was cut by 4 bases and J by 2 bases, with 10 bases left in between. In germline, CDR1 is SQVTM, CDR2 ANQGSEA. Written as DNA, the CDR3 is TGCAGCGTTGTGGGGACAATCACAGATACGCAGTATTTT. Translated, it gives CSVVGTITDTQYF.

This clone was counted only a few times. The CDR3: CAWYPGQGAVEQYF. The CDR3 DNA reads TGTGCCTGGTATCCGGGACAGGGGGCCGTCGAGCAGTACTTC. This rearrangement joins TRBV30 to TRBJ2-7, with 12 bases fitting TRBD1. CDR3 size: 14 residues. CDR1 is GTSNPN and CDR2 is SVGIG in the germline V gene (reference sequence). After removal of 5 bases from V and 6 bases from J, the junction contained 8 bases not matched to a gene.

J is TRBJ2-7 and V is TRBV7-2; 8 nucleotides match TRBD2. The CDR3 length is 15 residues. Germline-derived CDR1 and CDR2 are SGHTA and FQGNSA. V shed 4 bases and J 4 bases; nucleotides not matched to a gene: 9. The CDR3 coding sequence is TGTGCCAGCAGCTCGTTAGCGGGATCCCGATACGAGCAGTACTTC. Its translation is CASSSLAGSRYEQYF.

This clone was observed a few times. The rearrangement joins TRBV6-5 to TRBJ1-2; no clear D gene. Germline V gives CDR1 MNHEY, CDR2 SVGAGI. Trimming stripped 6 bases from V and 0 bases from J, with 8 bases between. The CDR3 has 13 residues. CDR3 protein: CASSKETNYGYTF. The CDR3 DNA reads TGTGCCAGCAGCAAAGAAACTAACTATGGCTACACCTTC.

This chain links TRBV4-1 with TRBJ2-5; 7 positions agree with TRBD1. With V trimmed by 4 bases and J by 5 bases, 13 bases remained unmatched. CDR1 is MGHRA, CDR2 YSYEKL, per germline. The CDR3 extends over 16 amino acids. The CDR3 here is CASSPGTVGFLETQYF. In nucleotides, the CDR3 is TGCGCCAGCAGCCCCGGGACAGTTGGGTTCTTGGAGACCCAGTACTTC.

This clone was detected a few times. The chain recombines TRBV20-1 with TRBJ2-4; D uncertain. CDR1 is DFQATT and CDR2 is SNEGSKA in the germline V gene (reference sequence). The CDR3 is made up of 11 amino acids. Trimming removed 0 bases at V and 13 bases at J, with 10 bases between. The CDR3 reads CSARDRLRQYF. The CDR3 DNA reads as TGCAGTGCTAGAGATCGGTTGAGACAGTACTTC.

The chain couples TRBV29-1 to TRBJ1-3, with D unresolved. The germline V gene encodes CDR1 SQVTM and CDR2 ANQGSEA. Trimming cost V 7 bases and J 2 bases, with 12 bases left between them. This CDR3 contains 13 residues. The CDR3 DNA reads as TGCAGCGCTAACGAGGGTACTGGAAACACCATATATTTT. It translates to CSANEGTGNTIYF.

The chain couples TRBV9 to TRBJ2-5; D is undetermined. The germline V gene encodes CDR1 SGDLS and CDR2 YYNGEE. The V end lost 3 bases, the J end lost 0 bases, and 9 bases lay between the germline ends. The CDR3 loop spans 14 amino acids. This chain's CDR3 is CASSATPYQETQYF. The CDR3 DNA sequence: TGTGCCAGCAGCGCCACCCCGTACCAAGAGACCCAGTACTTC. The full variable domain, completed using reference TRBV9 and TRBJ2-5, is DSGVTQTPKHLITATGQRVTLRCSPRSGDLSVYWYQQSLDQGLQFLIQYYNGEERAKGNILERFSAQQFPDLHSELNLSSLELGDSALYFCASSATPYQETQYFGPGTRLLVL.

V gene TRBV9 combines with J gene TRBJ2-1; the match to TRBD2 covers 12 bases. The germline V gene encodes CDR1 SGDLS and CDR2 YYNGEE. Trimming cost V 3 bases and J 6 bases; bases outside gene matches: 4. The CDR3 is 15 residues long. CDR3 sequence reads: CASSARLAGANEQFF. The CDR3 DNA follows: TGTGCCAGCAGCGCGAGACTAGCGGGAGCCAATGAGCAGTTCTTC.

This clone was detected a few times. The chain uses TRBV2 and TRBJ2-7; possible D gene TRBD2, 5 bases. The CDR3 sequence is 12 residues long. Trimming shortened V by 8 bases and J by 4 bases, and 12 bases separated the two germline ends. Germline-derived CDR1 and CDR2 are SNHLY and FYNNEI. In nucleotides, the CDR3 is TGTGCCAGCGGGCAGCGGAAGTACGAGCAGTACTTC. This gives the protein CASGQRKYEQYF.

V usage is TRBV5-4 and J usage is TRBJ2-1, with TRBD2 matching over 7 bases. The germline V gene has CDR1 SGHNT and CDR2 YYREEE (reference sequence). The CDR3 loop spans 15 amino acids. V shed 0 bases and J 5 bases; nucleotides not matched to a gene: 5. CDR3 loop: CASSLEAAGNNEQFF. For the CDR3, the DNA is TGTGCCAGCAGCTTGGAGGCAGCGGGGAACAATGAGCAGTTCTTC. The complete variable domain, with remaining parts taken from reference TRBV5-4 and TRBJ2-1, reads ETGVTQSPTHLIKTRGQQVTLRCSSQSGHNTVSWYQQALGQGPQFIFQYYREEENGRGNFPPRFSGLQFPNYSSELNVNALELDDSALYLCASSLEAAGNNEQFFGPGTRLTVL.

On this clone: At the DNA level, this CDR3 is encoded by other sequences in the same sample as well. This chain joins TRBV9 and TRBJ2-1, with a possible D match to TRBD2 (5 bases). Per the germline V gene, CDR1 is SGDLS and CDR2 is YYNGEE. V lost 0 bases to trimming and J lost 2 bases, with 6 bases between them. The CDR3 is 14 residues long. CDR3 bases: TGTGCCAGCAGCGTAGGAGGGACCTACAATGAGCAGTTCTTC. This codes for CASSVGGTYNEQFF.

The J gene is TRBJ2-1, the V gene TRBV13, with TRBD2 matching over 12 bases. V lost 5 bases and J lost 6; bases outside the gene matches: 17. Germline V gene lookup returns CDR1 PRHDT and CDR2 FYEKMQ (reference sequence). This CDR3 region has 19 residues. The DNA for the CDR3 is TGTGCCAGCAGCACCCTGGTGCTAGCGGGAGGGCCGGGCTCCAATGAGCAGTTCTTC. Residues: CASSTLVLAGGPGSNEQFF.

The chain uses TRBV29-1 and TRBJ2-3, with D perhaps matching TRBD2 (6 bases). Between the trimmed V and J ends, which lost 7 bases and 0 bases, there was a span of 8 bases. Germline CDR1 reads SQVTM; CDR2 reads ANQGSEA. This CDR3 has 12 amino acids. The chain's CDR3 is CSASGSTDTQYF. The CDR3 DNA is TGCAGCGCGAGCGGGAGCACAGATACGCAGTATTTT.

The chain employs TRBV28 and TRBJ2-5; D is ambiguous. This CDR3 contains 11 residues. The ends were cut back, 6 bases at V and 3 bases at J, with 5 bases in the middle. Germline V lookup: CDR1 MDHEN, CDR2 SYDVKM. This CDR3 reads CASRLKETQYF. The CDR3 coding sequence is TGTGCCAGCAGACTCAAAGAGACCCAGTACTTC.

V and J are TRBV28 and TRBJ2-3; D is undetermined. This CDR3 is built from 13 residues. V gave up 6 bases and J gave up 3 bases, with 10 bases separating them. In germline, CDR1 is MDHEN, CDR2 SYDVKM. CDR3 amino acids: CASRGSRTDTQYF. CDR3 coding DNA: TGTGCCAGCAGGGGCTCTAGAACAGATACGCAGTATTTT.

The chain recombines TRBV29-1 with TRBJ2-1; 9 bases align to TRBD2. The CDR3 is made up of 13 amino acids. Germline V CDR1 and CDR2: SQVTM, ANQGSEA. With V trimmed by 2 bases and J by 12 bases, 8 bases remained unmatched. The CDR3, as DNA: TGCAGCGTTGAAACACGGCGGGAGGGTGTGCAGTTCTTC. This codes for CSVETRREGVQFF.

The chain links TRBV28 to TRBJ2-2; 7 bases are a match to TRBD2. The germline V gene has CDR1 MDHEN and CDR2 SYDVKM. V trimming: 4 bases; J trimming: 0 bases; junction bases outside the gene matches: 5. The CDR3 has 16 residues. In nucleotides, the CDR3 is TGTGCCAGCAGTTCCCCTCTAGCGGCGAACACCGGGGAGCTGTTTTTT. This encodes CASSSPLAANTGELFF.

This clone has more than one count but fewer than ten. CDR3 protein: CASSLAHGELFF. DNA of the CDR3: TGTGCCAGCAGCTTAGCGCACGGGGAGCTGTTTTTT. This chain uses TRBV7-2 with TRBJ2-2; D remains unclear. V was pared by 0 bases and J by 7 bases, with 3 bases between. The V gene's germline CDR1 is SGHTA and CDR2 FQGNSA. This CDR3 is 12 amino acids long. Looking up the rest from reference TRBV7-2 and TRBJ2-2 gives the full variable domain: GAGVSQSPSNKVTEKGKDVELRCDPISGHTALYWYRQSLGQGLEFLIYFQGNSAPDKSGLPSDRFSAERTGGSVSTLTIQRTQQEDSAVYLCASSLAHGELFFGEGSRLTVL.

The chain couples TRBV25-1 to TRBJ1-1; tentatively, D is TRBD1 (6 bases). Germline CDR1 and CDR2: MGHDK and SYGVNS. The V end was cut by 3 bases, the J end by 3 bases, with 14 bases between. This CDR3 region has 15 residues. The CDR3 sequence: CASSDPRGGDTEAFF. Here the CDR3 DNA reads TGTGCCAGCAGTGACCCCAGGGGAGGAGACACTGAAGCTTTCTTT.

For this clone: The same CDR3 also results from other DNA sequences found in this sample. V usage is TRBV7-9 and J usage is TRBJ2-3; D remains ambiguous. The CDR3 has 13 residues. Germline V gene data show CDR1 as SEHNR and CDR2 as FQNEAQ (reference sequence). With 1 base removed from V and 4 bases from J, the gap between germline ends came to 6 bases. The CDR3 region is CASSLGGADTQYF. CDR3 DNA: TGTGCCAGCAGCTTAGGTGGCGCAGATACGCAGTATTTT.

This clone was seen more than once but under ten times. The chain couples TRBV7-2 to TRBJ2-3; tentative D call: TRBD2 (6 bases). Germline V CDR1 and CDR2: SGHTA, FQGNSA. This CDR3 contains 13 residues. V lost 5 bases and J 4 bases, leaving 10 bases between the germline ends. CDR3 bases: TGTGCCAGCAGCCGAAGACTAGCAGATACGCAGTATTTT. Its translation is CASSRRLADTQYF.

This clone was seen only a few times. V gene TRBV14 combines with J gene TRBJ2-1; D remains ambiguous. The CDR3 extends over 14 amino acids. CDR1 is SGHDN and CDR2 is FVKESK in the germline V gene. V was shortened by 0 bases and J by 8 bases, with 11 bases between the two germline ends. The DNA for the CDR3 is TGTGCCAGCAGCCAAGATAAATTGGTCGATGAGCAGTTCTTC. Its translation: CASSQDKLVDEQFF.

This clone was detected a few times. The chain recombines TRBV18 with TRBJ2-6; tentatively, D is TRBD1 (5 bases). Looked up from germline, CDR1 is KGHSH and CDR2 is LQKENI. The CDR3 loop spans 15 amino acids. Trimming left V 6 bases short and J 1 base short, with 10 bases between. CDR3 sequence: CASSSGQSGANVLTF. The DNA of the CDR3 is TGTGCCAGCTCGTCAGGACAATCTGGGGCCAACGTCCTGACTTTC. Full variable domain (missing parts from reference TRBV18 and TRBJ2-6): NAGVMQNPRHLVRRRGQEARLRCSPMKGHSHVYWYRQLPEEGLKFMVYLQKENIIDESGMPKERFSAEFPKEGPSILRIQQVVRGDSAAYFCASSSGQSGANVLTFGAGSRLTVL.

J is TRBJ2-2 and V is TRBV29-1, with 8 bases lining up with TRBD1. J gave up 3 bases and V 7 bases, and 7 bases lay outside the gene matches. This CDR3 contains 14 residues. CDR1 SQVTM and CDR2 ANQGSEA come from the germline V gene. The CDR3 region is CSASTGDHTGELFF. Written as DNA, the CDR3 is TGCAGCGCGTCGACAGGGGACCACACCGGGGAGCTGTTTTTT.

The gene calls are TRBV10-3 and TRBJ2-5; D is unclear. CDR3 length: 12 residues. Looked up from germline, CDR1 is ENHRY and CDR2 is SYGVKD. Deletions cut 11 bases from V and 2 bases from J, with 12 bases between. CDR3 sequence reads: CASADLQETQYF. The CDR3 region has the DNA TGTGCCTCCGCGGACCTGCAAGAGACCCAGTACTTC.